This T cell receptor (beta chain) was identified in a study of cytomegalovirus exposure and HLA in healthy donors listed by TCRdb under 2017. For the study in its entirety: In an earlier analysis of 587 of the donors, 276 Gb of sequence data and about 110 million unique TCR beta sequences from roughly 190 million T cells were reported. An early release that covered roughly 600 HLA-typed donors contained around 330 gigabases of sequencing data and tens of millions of unique TCR sequences. Among the roughly 430 genotyped donors, approximately 76% belonged to the genetic ancestry cluster associated with self-reported Caucasian donors. The study aimed to test whether cataloging public T cell receptors could reveal signatures of past pathogen exposure. Using immunosequencing, the study profiled T cell repertoires from roughly 650 subjects and related those repertoires to cytomegalovirus serostatus. A separate validation cohort of over a hundred different subjects was used in addition to the approximately 700-subject first cohort. The study combined high-throughput TCR immunosequencing, statistical association of individual TCRs with disease status, and machine learning to predict cytomegalovirus infection status. In a later analysis, previously published TCR beta repertoires from about 640 donors were re-analyzed and high-resolution HLA genotyping was added so that TCR occurrence patterns could be studied. The later analysis used no new phenotypic data to find candidate immune exposures, relying instead on TCR beta sequences and their occurrence across donors. An earlier analysis of around 580 of the donors used high-throughput TCR beta sequencing to judge whether each TCR beta V gene segment behaved as functional or pseudogenic. Donor age, sex, ethnicity and CMV serostatus were compiled together with the repertoire data. In a later genetic analysis, genome-wide SNP genotypes for about three fifths of the roughly 670 donors were used, and that subset was treated as a discovery cohort. Every repertoire in the discovery cohort had been generated on one and the same sequencing platform. HLA typing covered class I and class II loci at four-digit resolution. Typing coverage differed by locus: A, B, C, DRB1 and DQB1 were typed in roughly 629-630 donors, DQA1 in about 550, DPA1 in some 600, and DPB1 in 472. Several DR-DQ haplotypes were handled as single units for association and clustering because linkage in the cohort was strong. Across 300 to 400 genotyped donors of the cohort, an average of about 220,000 unique TCR beta nucleotide sequences per donor were sequenced, and approximately 17% of those sequences were non-productive. What the authors observed across the whole study: A total of roughly 160 TCR beta chains were listed by the study as associated with cytomegalovirus. Because the 87-base-pair reads could not distinguish some IMGT-functional V segments, including TRBV6-2 and TRBV6-3, those segments were excluded. According to the authors, the approach could potentially be generalized to other disease states and immunological phenotypes. Correlated functional status among segregating V segments might be attributable to linkage disequilibrium, but an unknown experimental factor could not be ruled out. Because HLA typing was missing for some donors at each locus, association tests included only the typed subset. Most CMV-associated TCR beta chains appeared to be HLA-restricted in a later analysis, and the HLA associations seemed to be driven largely by CMV exposure. A cluster of highly shared sequence variants was judged likely to represent a technical artifact of the sequencing pipeline. Immune exposure information for the cohort was limited to CMV serostatus. A further reported finding was that TCR beta sequences accurately predicted the HLA-A and HLA-B alleles for most subjects in the first cohort. A later genetic analysis reported fewer N-insertions in productive TCRs among donors in an Asian-associated ancestry cluster than the roughly 620-donor mean. Assigning TCR associations to individual alleles was difficult when HLA alleles, especially DR and DQ, strongly co-occurred. The classifier was reported to diagnose cytomegalovirus status with high specificity and sensitivity in both the original and validation cohorts. Specific HLA alleles were associated with over 15,000 TCR beta sequences at a false discovery rate of 0.05 in a later analysis. Because counts were too low, more than 15 rarely observed V segments, including chromosome 9 orphons, were left out of the earlier analysis of 587 of the donors. In a later analysis, HLA-associated TCR beta chains were found to be more clonally expanded and to have lower generation probabilities than equally common non-associated chains. In an earlier analysis of about 540 of the donors, most TCR beta V segments were observed in productive rearrangements about 90% or about 30% of the time, broadly matching IMGT annotations. The presence/absence analyses assumed that sequencing depth was roughly uniform across donors, and that assumption may not be true. In a later analysis, several top co-occurrence clusters were reported to appear linked to parvovirus B19, influenza, CMV and Epstein-Barr virus. Across donors, most TCR sequences were observed very rarely, whereas some public TCRs were present in many individuals. This cohort had only TCR beta chains sequenced, and the lack of alpha or paired-chain data limited which features could be detected. In a later genetic analysis, a missense DCLRE1C variant was associated with V-gene and J-gene trimming of TCR beta chains, and the association was replicated in an independent cohort. A few of the identified cytomegalovirus-associated TCR beta chains were confirmed in vitro to be specific for cytomegalovirus antigens. According to a later analysis, TCR association rates differed among HLA loci, with DRB1 alleles showing the most associated TCRs and HLA-C alleles showing the fewest.

The cohort consisted of 650 to 700 healthy bone marrow donors. At the time of sampling, all cohort members were nominally healthy, though unrecorded immune exposures were likely present. The donor tested CMV seropositive, placing the donor among the 289 seropositive members of the cohort. Each donor provided a peripheral blood sample, and peripheral blood mononuclear cells were used for TCR beta sequencing. The Qiagen DNeasy Blood Extraction Kit was used to extract genomic DNA from the blood cell samples. Of note for this clone: The target of this receptor is not known. No clone much larger than this one lies a single base away; base qualities are absent.

Via the germline V gene, CDR1 is SQVTM and CDR2 ANQGSEA. V is shortened by 4 bases, J by 1 base, and the region joining them spans 10 bases. Inclusive of the bounding cysteine and phenylalanine, the CDR3 is 14 residues long. Here the CDR3 DNA is all that survives: 42 bases in frame from base 1. Libraries came from the immunoSEQ multiplex PCR assay. A mixture of 60 forward primers for TCR Vbeta segments and 13 reverse primers for TCR Jbeta segments was used in the multiplex PCR. The CDR3 region of rearranged TCR beta genes was amplified from genomic DNA by a multiplex PCR assay. On the Illumina HiSeq System, the amplified TCR beta libraries were sequenced as 87-base-pair reads. In the authors' own workflow: A later analysis counted tens of millions of unique TCR beta chains across the 690 or so repertoires, and around 12 million of these chains were shared by at least two donors. To remove PCR and sequencing errors, raw reads were error-corrected and collapsed into unique sequences using a nearest-neighbor algorithm that merged closely related sequences. V, D and J gene segments were assigned by aligning CDR3 sequences to IMGT reference sequences. For a sequence to be retained, a match of at least six nucleotides to both a V gene segment and a J gene segment was required. Rearrangements were classified as productive when the CDR3 lacked stop codons and remained in frame with V and J, and all other rearrangements were classified as non-productive. CDR3 was defined by IMGT convention, running from the second conserved V-encoded cysteine to the conserved J-encoded phenylalanine. The earlier analysis of fewer than 700 of the donors excluded sequences that lacked an unambiguous match to a single V gene segment. An earlier analysis of a few hundred of the donors called V segments functional above 56.7% productive rearrangements and segregating when the between-donor standard deviation exceeded 5%. To diagnose cytomegalovirus status from the catalog of TCR beta chain sequences, a statistical classification framework was built. In a later analysis, V and J genes were assigned by comparing TCR nucleotide sequences against IMGT/GENE-DB human TR gene sequences. In a later analysis, CDR3 sequences and most-parsimonious VDJ recombination scenarios were assigned using the TCRdist pipeline. In a later analysis, every TCR beta chain was defined by the combination of its CDR3 amino acid sequence and its V-gene family, and reads without a unique V-gene family were dropped. In a later analysis, several hundred highly shared, low-generation-probability nucleotide sequences were removed to address suspected cross-contamination and a sequencing artifact. In a later analysis, a clonal expansion index was calculated for each public chain from normalized within-repertoire ranks of inferred template counts. In a later analysis, generation probabilities were computed with a VDJ recombination model fitted to out-of-frame rearrangements, and the resulting probabilities were checked against IGoR. In a later analysis, hypergeometric tests were used to score TCR-TCR, TCR-HLA and TCR-CMV co-occurrence, with a repertoire-size bias correction applied to TCR pairs. To estimate false discovery rates, a later analysis permuted the HLA or CMV assignments 20 times. In a later analysis, co-occurring TCRs were grouped using DBSCAN, with TCRdist sequence similarity added in when clustering inside HLA-allele-positive subsets. Co-occurrence clustering excluded repertoires with fewer than 30,000 or more than 120,000 public chains, plus five with anomalous nucleotide sharing. Entries here come from immuneACCESS through TCRdb and include only in-frame sequences with V and J called. Some clones fail to appear in such tables; in the studies checked, an unresolved V gene covers under half of the shortfall, and the cause of the remainder is unknown. V and J calls and clone size are given by that table; D and trimming were obtained from the DNA. Present in this sample are approximately 100,000 clones, more than 65% of which were seen just once. The top ten clonotypes cover approximately 10% of the sample.

Rearrangement joined TRBV29-1 to TRBJ2-2, and perhaps TRBD1 as D gene, on 6 matching bases. The receptor comes from a woman aged 18-30 years in good health and CMV-seropositive. Sequencing was carried out using PBMCs. The CDR3 in this case is CSVGTELNTGELFF. The DNA reads TGCAGCGTTGGGACAGAACTGAACACCGGGGAGCTGTTTTTT.